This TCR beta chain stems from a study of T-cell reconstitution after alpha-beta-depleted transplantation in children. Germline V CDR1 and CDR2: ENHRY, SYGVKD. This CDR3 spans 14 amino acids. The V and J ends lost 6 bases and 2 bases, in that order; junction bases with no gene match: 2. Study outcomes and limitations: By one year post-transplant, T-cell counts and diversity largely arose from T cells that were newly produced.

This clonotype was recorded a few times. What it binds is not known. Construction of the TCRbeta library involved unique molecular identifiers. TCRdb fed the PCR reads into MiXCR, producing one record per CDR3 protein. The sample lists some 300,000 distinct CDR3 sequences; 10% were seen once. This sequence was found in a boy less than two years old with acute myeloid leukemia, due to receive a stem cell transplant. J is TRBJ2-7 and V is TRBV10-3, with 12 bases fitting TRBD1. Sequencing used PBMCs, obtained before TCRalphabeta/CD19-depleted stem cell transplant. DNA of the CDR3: TGTGCCATCAGCTGGGACAGGGGGCCCTACGAGCAGTACTTC. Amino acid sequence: CAISWDRGPYEQYF.